This TCR beta chain was profiled in a study of blood T cell repertoires in COVID-19 (dated by TCRdb to between 2020 and 2021). General notes on the study: The collaborator samples originated in the United States, Italy and Spain and spanned the acute and convalescent phases of COVID-19. The samples were drawn from the first 160 participants of the ongoing ImmuneRACE study and from roughly 1,300 subjects provided by 6 global collaborators. The material from the prospective study consisted of cDNA or gDNA derived from T cells, B-cell-depleted T cells, or PBMCs. The dataset comprised deeply sampled blood TCRbeta repertoires from subjects exposed to, actively infected with, or recovered from COVID-19. HLA class I and class II types, where available, came from metadata supplied by the sample provider rather than from assay-based typing. The repertoires were released in a freely available public database intended as a resource for research on the immune response to SARS-CoV-2. A de-identified subject ID, COVID-19 status, age in years and sex were almost always included in the sample metadata.

Overall results and qualifications from the work: Clinical and demographic metadata were provided uncurated, with the amount varying by source and participant.

TCRbeta CDR3 regions were amplified from genomic DNA using the immunoSEQ Assay, a bias-controlled multiplex PCR. In the source study's methods: The number of nucleated cells in each sample was estimated from the amplification of reference gene primers within the assay. To quantify the absolute abundance of each unique TCRbeta CDR3 rearrangement, sequence reads were collapsed and filtered. For each sample, productive Simpson clonality was calculated as the square root of Simpson's diversity index over productive rearrangements. TCRdb mirrors the immuneACCESS table, restricted to in-frame sequences. Some clones are absent from its copies; in checked studies, under half trace to an unresolved V gene, and the reason for the others is unknown. The V and J calls and clone size come from that table; D and trimming were worked out from the DNA. For this sample the table gives roughly 270,000 clones, of which around 83% were detected only once. 4.5% to 6% of the sample lies in the top ten.

With regard to this clone: Its recognized antigen is unknown. No qualities accompany the bases; no much larger clone lies one base away.

The junction carries 7 bases between V and J, which are trimmed by 8 bases and 0 bases respectively. CDR1 and CDR2 are read off the germline V gene (reference sequence) as SEHNR and FQNEAQ. The CDR3 covers 12 residues, taking in both the cysteine and the phenylalanine. The entry retains the CDR3 DNA only, 36 bases that are in frame from base 1. In the prospective study, participants were about 18 to 95 years old, resided in about two dozen geographic areas of the United States, and were enrolled through a virtual design. In the prospective study, participants were assigned to cohorts based on the clinical history participants reported in a screening survey and a study questionnaire. Exposed participants were defined as having been in contact with someone with a PCR-confirmed or clinician-diagnosed COVID-19 case within 2 weeks of study entry. Mobile phlebotomists in the prospective study collected whole blood, serum and a nasopharyngeal or oropharyngeal swab from every participant. Over a roughly 2-month period, participants in the prospective study had the option of providing additional blood draws and questionnaires. Before DNA extraction, blood samples from the prospective study were shipped at room temperature or frozen.

The TCR originated in a middle-aged man who had been exposed to COVID-19. Recombination linked TRBV7-9 to TRBJ2-5; a tentative D call is TRBD1 (5 bases match). Sequencing was carried out using PBMCs or T cells enriched from blood (not recorded which). The sequence in DNA is TGTGCCAGCGGGGCTCACCAAGAGACCCAGTACTTC. Its amino acids are CASGAHQETQYF.